The present T cell receptor beta chain was sequenced within a study of blood T cell repertoires in COVID-19 (TCRdb year 2020). Broadly, across the study: Samples from collaborators originated in the United States, Italy and Spain and spanned both the acute and convalescent phases of COVID-19. The samples were drawn from the first 160 participants of the ongoing ImmuneRACE study and from more than 1,000 subjects provided by 6 global collaborators. Nearly every sample came with metadata listing a de-identified subject ID, COVID-19 status, age in years and sex. HLA class I and class II types, where available, came from metadata supplied by the sample provider rather than from assay-based typing. The repertoires were released in a freely available public database intended as a resource for research on the immune response to SARS-CoV-2. The material from the prospective study consisted of cDNA or gDNA derived from T cells, B-cell-depleted T cells, or PBMCs. The dataset comprised deeply sampled blood TCRbeta repertoires from subjects exposed to, actively infected with, or recovered from COVID-19. The investigation overall reported the following: The amount of clinical and demographic metadata varied by source and participant and was provided uncurated.

TCRbeta CDR3 regions were amplified from genomic DNA using the immunoSEQ Assay, a bias-controlled multiplex PCR. In the paper's pipeline: Nucleated cell counts per sample were estimated from amplification of reference gene primers within the assay. To quantify the absolute abundance of each unique TCRbeta CDR3 rearrangement, sequence reads were collapsed and filtered. For each sample, productive Simpson clonality was calculated as the square root of Simpson's diversity index across productive rearrangements. This is the immuneACCESS table as TCRdb keeps it, with only in-frame sequences that have V and J called. A part of the clones is gone; compared with another copy, unresolved V genes explain less than half, and the rest is unexplained. The V and J calls and clone size are taken from that table; D and trimming were inferred from the DNA. This sample is represented by 150,000 or so clones; 60% to 75% of them were singletons. The ten largest account for approximately 2% of the sample.

CDR1 is given as MNHEY and CDR2 as SVGAGI, both from the germline V gene. Spanning cysteine to phenylalanine, the CDR3 consists of 16 amino acids. Kept here is only the CDR3 DNA, which spans 48 bases and is read in frame from base 1. V was cut back by 2 bases and J by 1 base, leaving a gap of 14 bases between them. The collaborating institutions used their own protocols to collect whole blood in K2EDTA tubes. For TCRbeta analysis, collaborators shipped samples as frozen whole blood, isolated PBMCs, or DNA extracted from either of those sample types. This clone was seen more than once but under ten times. The target of this receptor is not known. No base quality values were provided; no much bigger clone lies one nucleotide off.

The sample taken for sequencing was peripheral blood. This chain joins TRBV6-5 to TRBJ1-1, with the D gene call left open. This clonotype was sampled from a woman aged 70-85 years with acute or convalescent COVID-19. CDR3 reads: CASSYTDAGRNTEAFF. The nucleotide sequence is given as TGTGCCAGCAGTTACACTGATGCGGGTAGGAACACTGAAGCTTTCTTT.